Shown below are 26 T cell receptor beta chains from a single sample sequenced in a study of T cell repertoires in cytomegalovirus infection. MiXCR, run by TCRdb on the reads, gives a single entry per CDR3 protein. This table holds roughly 600,000 distinct CDR3 sequences, roughly 26% found once. The sample taken for sequencing was CD8+ T cells from PBMCs. All receptors derive from a human donor in good health (CMV status not recorded). Some clones in this sample may be carry-over from other donors' samples.

V usage is TRBV28 and J usage is TRBJ2-3, with D perhaps matching TRBD1 (5 bases). The CDR3 sequence is 15 residues long. Trimming took off 4 bases at V and 2 bases at J, with 13 bases between the two ends. Germline V gene sequence: CDR1 MDHEN, CDR2 SYDVKM. The CDR3 DNA sequence: TGTGCCAGCAGTTATCTGACAGCAGTCACAGATACGCAGTATTTT. It codes for CASSYLTAVTDTQYF.

Points on this clonotype: At one end the junction does not follow the germline gene, possibly because of a read error. This chain links TRBV12-5 with TRBJ2-1; 9 bases are shared with TRBD2. This CDR3 region has 15 residues. Looked up from germline, CDR1 is LGHNT and CDR2 is FRNRAP. This CDR3 reads CTSGFLAGPYNEQFF. In nucleotides, the CDR3 is TGTACTAGTGGTTTTCTAGCGGGGCCATACAATGAGCAGTTCTTC.

This clonotype has more than one count but fewer than ten. The V gene is TRBV29-1, the J gene TRBJ2-1, with 9 bases aligning to TRBD1. Germline trimming cut 6 bases from V and 14 bases from J; bases unmatched to any gene: 5. The CDR3 is 10 amino acids. Germline lookup yields CDR1 SQVTM and CDR2 ANQGSEA. The CDR3 sequence is CSVTGTGKFF. As DNA, the CDR3 is TGCAGCGTCACCGGGACAGGGAAGTTCTTC.

This clonotype was recorded a few times. The rearrangement uses TRBV20-1 and TRBJ2-1; 8 bases fit TRBD2. V was pared by 0 bases and J by 0 bases, with 10 bases of the junction left unmatched. This CDR3 comprises 18 residues. The germline V gene has CDR1 DFQATT and CDR2 SNEGSKA (reference sequence). CDR3 protein: CSARDRGGGPSSYNEQFF. Here the CDR3 DNA reads TGCAGTGCTAGAGATCGGGGCGGGGGGCCGAGCTCCTACAATGAGCAGTTCTTC.

Turning to this clonotype: One end of the junction is discordant with germline, which a read error may explain. The V and J genes are TRBV7-9 and TRBJ1-3, with D uncertain. This CDR3 contains 15 residues. The V gene's germline CDR1 is SEHNR and CDR2 FQNEAQ (reference sequence). The CDR3 DNA follows: TGTACCAGCAGCTTGGCTGGGAGCTCTGGAAACACCATATATTTT. Protein: CTSSLAGSSGNTIYF.

The sample holds many counts of this clonotype. This rearrangement joins TRBV12-5 to TRBJ2-1; D possibly uses TRBD1 or TRBD2 (5 bases each). V lost 5 bases, J lost 4 bases, and 21 bases lay in between. Germline CDR1 reads LGHNT; CDR2 reads FRNRAP. This CDR3 region has 17 residues. DNA of the CDR3: TGTGCTAGTGGTATTGGGACCTCAGCCTTGGTATACAATGAGCAGTTCTTC. It is translated as CASGIGTSALVYNEQFF.

Worth noting for this clonotype: It is likely a read error, because the conserved phenylalanine at the end of the CDR3 is missing. The chain is built from TRBV27 and TRBJ2-3; 7 bases align to TRBD1. The length of the CDR3 is 14 residues. Germline CDR1 MNHEY, CDR2 SMNVEV (reference sequence). The V gene end was trimmed by 11 bases and the J gene end by 0 bases; junction bases not matched to a gene: 8. This CDR3 reads CASRGTVSTDTQYY. CDR3 sequence (DNA): TGTGCCTCCCGTGGGACAGTAAGCACAGATACGCAGTATTAT.

This clonotype has more than one count but fewer than ten. Written as DNA, the CDR3 is TGTGCCAGCAGTAGGGCCGGCAGCTACGAGCAGTACGTC. This encodes CASSRAGSYEQYV. The chain links TRBV6-5 to TRBJ2-7, with D unclear. V was trimmed by 5 bases and J by 3 bases, leaving 11 bases between them. The V gene's germline CDR1 is MNHEY and CDR2 SVGAGI. The CDR3 is 13 residues long.

Note on this clonotype: With a much larger clone just one base away, this may be a read error. This chain connects TRBV7-9 to TRBJ2-7, with D perhaps TRBD2 (6 bases). CDR1 is SEHNR, CDR2 FQNEAQ, per germline (reference sequence). The CDR3 is made up of 12 amino acids. Trimming cost V 8 bases and J 2 bases, with 10 bases left between them. The CDR3 here is CASGGSPYEQYF. The CDR3 bases are TGTGCCAGCGGGGGGTCCCCCTACGAGCAGTACTTC.

This clonotype turned up a few times. The V gene is TRBV5-1, the J gene TRBJ2-7, with a tentative D call TRBD2 (5 bases). The V and J ends lost 4 bases and 3 bases respectively, with 14 bases between them. The CDR3 loop spans 14 amino acids. Germline CDR1 reads SGHRS; CDR2 reads YFSETQ. CDR3: CASSLGEWGYEQYF. Here the CDR3 DNA reads TGCGCCAGCAGCCTCGGGGAGTGGGGCTACGAGCAGTACTTC. Looking up the rest from reference TRBV5-1 and TRBJ2-7 gives the full variable domain: KAGVTQTPRYLIKTRGQQVTLSCSPISGHRSVSWYQQTPGQGLQFLFEYFSETQRNKGNFPGRFSGRQFSNSRSEMNVSTLELGDSALYLCASSLGEWGYEQYFGPGTRLTVT.

This clonotype was detected many times. This chain uses TRBV6-5 with TRBJ2-5; D call uncertain. Trimming left V 7 bases short and J 10 bases short, with 16 bases between. The length of the CDR3 is 12 residues. CDR1 is MNHEY and CDR2 is SVGAGI in the germline V gene. The CDR3 DNA reads as TGTGCCAGCACCTCACACCAGTGGGGCCAGTACTTC. Translating gives CASTSHQWGQYF.

J is TRBJ1-2 and V is TRBV28, with 9 nucleotides matching TRBD1. The CDR3 spans 15 residues. Looked up from germline, CDR1 is MDHEN and CDR2 is SYDVKM. Trimming took 4 bases from V and 6 from J; bases not matched to a gene: 9. CDR3 residues: CASSSQGARFDGYTF. The CDR3 DNA is TGTGCCAGCAGTTCACAGGGGGCGCGTTTCGATGGCTACACCTTC.

About this clonotype itself: Because the CDR3 is missing its conserved closing phenylalanine or tryptophan, this is likely a read error. The chain carries TRBV5-3 and TRBJ2-1, with 7 bases that match TRBD1. TRBV5-3 is placed among ORFs of uncertain function. The CDR3 runs to 16 residues. The CDR3 bases are TGTGCCAGCAGCTCGGAAGGGCAGACAGGGTCGAATGAGCAGTTCTTA. This codes for CASSSEGQTGSNEQFL.

In this sample, this clonotype turned up many times. V gene TRBV29-1 combines with J gene TRBJ2-7, with D perhaps TRBD1 (5 bases). The CDR3 totals 12 residues. Germline V gives CDR1 SQVTM, CDR2 ANQGSEA. Trimming took off 1 base at V and 2 bases at J, with 6 bases between the two ends. The CDR3 bases are TGCAGCGTTGAAGGCAGGGCCTACGAGCAGTACTTC. Protein sequence: CSVEGRAYEQYF.

This chain uses TRBV10-3 with TRBJ1-2; 8 bases align to TRBD1. The germline CDR1 and CDR2 sequences are ENHRY and SYGVKD. The V gene end was trimmed by 4 bases and the J gene end by 4 bases; junction bases not matched to a gene: 17. CDR3 length: 18 residues. This CDR3 is CAISVTTGTGYLSYGYTF. The CDR3 nucleotides are TGTGCCATCAGTGTAACTACCGGGACAGGCTATCTATCCTATGGCTACACCTTC.

This clonotype was detected a few times. The chain employs TRBV7-9 and TRBJ1-6; D is unclear. This CDR3 spans 14 amino acids. Germline lookup yields CDR1 SEHNR and CDR2 FQNEAQ (reference sequence). Trimming removed 0 bases at V and 7 bases at J, with 7 bases between. CDR3 amino acids: CASSLAPGNSPLHF. For the CDR3, the DNA is TGTGCCAGCAGCTTAGCGCCCGGGAATTCACCCCTCCACTTT.

The chain is built from TRBV7-6 and TRBJ2-6; TRBD1 might be the D (6 bases). There are 15 residues in the CDR3. Trimming removed 5 bases from V and 2 bases from J, with 10 bases in between. Germline V gene lookup returns CDR1 SGHVS and CDR2 FNYEAQ. As DNA, the CDR3 is TGTGCCAGCAGCGTCCGGACAGCTGGGGCCAACGTCCTGACTTTC. Residues: CASSVRTAGANVLTF.

At least ten counts were recorded for this clonotype. The rearrangement links TRBV19 to TRBJ2-1, with D hard to call. V gave up 7 bases and J gave up 4 bases, with 8 bases separating them. The CDR3 is 12 amino acids. The germline gives CDR1 LNHDA, CDR2 SQIVND (reference sequence). CDR3 residues: CASTAKYNEQFF. The DNA for the CDR3 is TGTGCCAGTACCGCGAAATACAATGAGCAGTTCTTC.

As regards this clonotype: This may arise from a read error, as a much more abundant clone is one base away. V usage is TRBV6-4 and J usage is TRBJ2-3; D is uncertain. Germline CDR1 and CDR2: MRHNA and SNTAGT. V was clipped by 10 bases and J by 0 bases, with 11 bases between them. The CDR3 consists of 13 residues. The CDR3 nucleotides are TGTGCCAACAGCCATTCAAGCACAGATACGCAGTATTTT. The encoded protein is CANSHSSTDTQYF.

The chain uses TRBV15 and TRBJ1-5; D not resolved. V was trimmed by 0 bases and J by 4 bases, leaving 4 bases between them. This CDR3 has 13 residues. CDR1 and CDR2 (germline): LNHNV, YYDKDF (reference sequence). The CDR3 nucleotides are TGTGCCACCAGCAGAGATATTAATCAGCCCCAGCATTTT. This gives the protein CATSRDINQPQHF. The full variable domain, with the rest looked up from reference TRBV15 and TRBJ1-5, is DAMVIQNPRYQVTQFGKPVTLSCSQTLNHNVMYWYQQKSSQAPKLLFHYYDKDFNNEADTPDNFQSRRPNTSFCFLDIRSPGLGDTAMYLCATSRDINQPQHFGDGTRLSIL.

The chain recombines TRBV29-1 with TRBJ1-2; possibly TRBD1 for D (5 bases). The CDR3 is 16 residues long. CDR1 and CDR2 from the germline V gene are SQVTM and ANQGSEA. V was shortened by 4 bases and J by 7 bases, with 25 bases between the two germline ends. The CDR3 sequence is CSVVGGAGSGSAGYTF. Here the CDR3 DNA reads TGCAGCGTTGTCGGGGGAGCAGGATCAGGATCGGCTGGCTACACCTTC.

This chain links TRBV20-1 with TRBJ2-3, with unresolved D. The CDR3 is 14 residues long. Germline CDR1 reads DFQATT; CDR2 reads SNEGSKA (reference sequence). The DNA for the CDR3 is TGCAGCTTCTTGCCAAGGGAAGGCACAGATACGCAGTATTTT. Translated: CSFLPREGTDTQYF.

This clonotype was seen only a few times. The chain links TRBV6-1 to TRBJ1-2; D is undetermined. The CDR3 contains 15 residues. Trimming cost V 6 bases and J 2 bases, with 16 bases left between them. Germline V gives CDR1 MNHNS, CDR2 SASEGT. The CDR3 DNA follows: TGTGCCAGCAGGGCCCCGACGTTGGGGAACTATGGCTACACCTTC. Translating gives CASRAPTLGNYGYTF.

This clonotype was recorded at least ten times. The DNA for the CDR3 is TGTGCCAGCAGCCTGACAGGGGTGAACACTGAAGCTTTCTTT. Residues: CASSLTGVNTEAFF. The chain couples TRBV27 to TRBJ1-1; 8 bases map to TRBD1. The germline V gene has CDR1 MNHEY and CDR2 SMNVEV (reference sequence). This CDR3 is built from 14 residues. V trimming: 6 bases; J trimming: 0 bases; junction bases outside the gene matches: 3.

This clonotype was observed a few times. The chain combines TRBV14 with TRBJ1-2; D ambiguous. The length of the CDR3 is 15 residues. The germline V and J ends were trimmed by 0 bases and 5 bases, with 13 bases remaining between them. CDR1 and CDR2 from the germline V gene are SGHDN and FVKESK. The CDR3 sequence: CASSQDRKGIYGYTF. CDR3 nucleotides: TGTGCCAGCAGCCAAGATCGGAAAGGGATTTATGGCTACACCTTC.

This clonotype was recorded a few times. The chain carries TRBV28 and TRBJ2-1, with 14 bases lining up with TRBD2. This CDR3 spans 17 amino acids. Germline V gene data show CDR1 as MDHEN and CDR2 as SYDVKM. After removal of 8 bases from V and 1 base from J, the junction contained 7 bases not matched to a gene. CDR3 loop: CASGPGLAGASYNEQFF. Here the CDR3 DNA reads TGTGCCAGCGGACCGGGACTAGCGGGGGCTTCCTACAATGAGCAGTTCTTC.